The TCR beta chain described here comes from a study of shared clonotypes between healthy human individuals. Study-level findings and limits: Memory subsets generally showed smaller estimated richness than naive subsets did.

Germline V CDR1 and CDR2: KGHSH, LQKENI. The CDR3 sequence is 13 residues long. J was trimmed by 8 bases and V by 3 bases; bases with no gene match: 6. This clone was seen only a few times. Its antigen is not known. The split of CD4+ cells yielded CD45RA+ naive and CD45RA-negative memory subsets. Generated by immunoSEQ multiplex PCR, the TCRdb table keeps only in-frame clones and is missing some. The sample contains approximately 2.1 million clones, approximately 95% of which appear only once. The chain links TRBV18 to TRBJ1-2; 7 nucleotides match TRBD1. The material sequenced was naive CD4+ T cells from PBMCs. Subset described: CD45RA+ positively selected. The clonotype originates from a man in his late teens or twenties in good health. Some clones in this sample may be carry-over from other donors' samples. The CDR3 bases are TGTGCCAGCTCACCCACAGGGGTGGACGGCTACACCTTC. Its translation is CASSPTGVDGYTF.